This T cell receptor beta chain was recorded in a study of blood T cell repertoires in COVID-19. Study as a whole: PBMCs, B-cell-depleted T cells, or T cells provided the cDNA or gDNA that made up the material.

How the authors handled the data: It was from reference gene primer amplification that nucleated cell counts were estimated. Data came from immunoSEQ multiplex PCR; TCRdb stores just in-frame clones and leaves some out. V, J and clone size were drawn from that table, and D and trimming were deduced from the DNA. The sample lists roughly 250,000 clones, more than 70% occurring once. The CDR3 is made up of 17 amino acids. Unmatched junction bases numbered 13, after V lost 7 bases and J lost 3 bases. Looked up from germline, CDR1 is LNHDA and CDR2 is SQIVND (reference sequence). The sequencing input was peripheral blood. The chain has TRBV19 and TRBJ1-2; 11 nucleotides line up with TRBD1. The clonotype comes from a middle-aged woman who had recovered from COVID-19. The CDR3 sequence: CASTLRTGGVRDYGYTF. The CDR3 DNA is TGTGCCAGTACCCTCAGGACAGGGGGCGTCCGTGACTATGGCTACACCTTC.